Below are 26 T cell receptor beta chains sequenced from a single sample in a study of blood T cell repertoires in COVID-19. The method was immunoSEQ multiplex PCR; TCRdb's version includes in-frame clones alone and lacks a portion of them. Of some 190,000 clones listed, about 90% are singletons. Sequencing was performed on peripheral blood. The receptors come from a man younger than 35 with active or convalescent COVID-19.

V is TRBV28 and J is TRBJ2-7; D gene ambiguous. The V gene lost 6 bases and the J gene lost 3 bases, with 15 bases spanning the gap. The length of the CDR3 is 14 residues. CDR1 and CDR2 from the germline V gene are MDHEN and SYDVKM. The CDR3 DNA reads as TGTGCCAGCAGCACTGCTTCCGTCCGCTACGAGCAGTACTTC. Protein product: CASSTASVRYEQYF.

This sequence joins TRBV10-2 and TRBJ2-1; 9 bases fit TRBD2. Germline V lookup: CDR1 WSHSY, CDR2 SAAADI. V shed 5 bases and J 7 bases; nucleotides not matched to a gene: 12. This CDR3 has 16 amino acids. The CDR3 DNA sequence: TGCGCCAGCAGTCCCTCGTGGGGCGGGAGGGAGAATGAGCAGTTCTTC. It specifies CASSPSWGGRENEQFF.

The V and J genes are TRBV5-1 and TRBJ2-3; D is possibly TRBD1 (7 bases). The germline V and J ends were trimmed by 7 bases and 2 bases, with 20 bases remaining between them. The CDR3 has 16 residues. Germline V lookup: CDR1 SGHRS, CDR2 YFSETQ. CDR3 sequence (DNA): TGCGCCAGCGCCAGGGGGGCCCCCCAAATCACAGATACGCAGTATTTT. Residues: CASARGAPQITDTQYF.

The chain joins TRBV3-1 (or the pseudogene TRBV3-2) to TRBJ2-7; TRBD2 matches at 8 bases. CDR1 LGHDT and CDR2 YNNKEL come from the germline V gene (reference sequence). V shed 1 base and J 7 bases; nucleotides not matched to a gene: 12. The CDR3 extends over 16 amino acids. The CDR3 DNA reads as TGTGCCAGCAGCCAAGGCTCGGGACTAGTAGTCGGAGAGCAGTACTTC. As protein: CASSQGSGLVVGEQYF.

The chain is built from TRBV5-5 and TRBJ2-7; 9 bases fit TRBD2. The germline gives CDR1 SGHKS, CDR2 YYEKEE (reference sequence). Trimming cost V 1 base and J 4 bases; bases outside gene matches: 6. The CDR3 runs to 15 residues. The CDR3 sequence is CASSLLAGVGYEQYF. CDR3 sequence (DNA): TGTGCCAGCAGCTTGTTAGCGGGAGTGGGATACGAGCAGTACTTC. Looking up the rest from reference TRBV5-5 and TRBJ2-7 gives the full variable domain: DAGVTQSPTHLIKTRGQQVTLRCSPISGHKSVSWYQQVLGQGPQFIFQYYEKEERGRGNFPDRFSARQFPNYSSELNVNALLLGDSALYLCASSLLAGVGYEQYFGPGTRLTVT.

The rearrangement uses TRBV7-9 and TRBJ2-5; TRBD1 matches at 11 bases. The V gene end was trimmed by 6 bases and the J gene end by 0 bases; junction bases not matched to a gene: 9. The germline CDR1 and CDR2 sequences are SEHNR and FQNEAQ (reference sequence). The CDR3 covers 17 residues. The CDR3: CASSPPGDRGNQETQYF. DNA of the CDR3: TGTGCCAGCAGTCCCCCAGGGGACAGGGGGAACCAAGAGACCCAGTACTTC.

In this sample, this clone turned up once. The CDR3 spells CASSFRVRGDTEAFF. In DNA, the CDR3 is TGTGCCAGCAGTTTTAGGGTGCGGGGGGACACTGAAGCTTTCTTT. The gene calls are TRBV28 and TRBJ1-1, with D possibly being TRBD1 (5 bases). The CDR3 contains 15 residues. Germline values: CDR1 MDHEN, CDR2 SYDVKM. V lost 3 bases to trimming and J lost 3 bases, with 14 bases between them.

This chain connects TRBV3-1 (or the pseudogene TRBV3-2) to TRBJ2-3; possibly TRBD1 for D (5 bases). Trimming took 4 bases from V and 9 from J, leaving 17 bases between them. Germline V CDR1 and CDR2: LGHDT, YNNKEL (reference sequence). The CDR3 has 14 amino acids. CDR3 in amino acids: CASSPAGLDSTQYF. The CDR3 coding sequence is TGTGCCAGCAGCCCGGCCGGTTTAGACAGCACGCAGTATTTT.

V is TRBV30 and J is TRBJ2-1; the D gene is possibly TRBD1 (6 bases). The CDR3 is 15 residues long. Trimming shortened V by 2 bases and J by 15 bases, and 26 bases separated the two germline ends. The V gene's germline CDR1 is GTSNPN and CDR2 SVGIG (reference sequence). CDR3 sequence reads: CAWSHGRDISGFTFF. The CDR3 DNA reads TGTGCCTGGAGTCACGGACGGGACATTTCGGGGTTTACGTTCTTC.

This clone was observed at least ten times. V usage is TRBV6-6 and J usage is TRBJ2-5, with 8 bases lining up with TRBD2. CDR3 length equals 15 residues. V trimming: 0 bases; J trimming: 4 bases; junction bases outside the gene matches: 4. Germline loops: CDR1 MNHNY, CDR2 SVGAGI (reference sequence). CDR3: CASSYSETSAETQYF. Written as DNA, the CDR3 is TGTGCCAGCAGTTACTCGGAGACTAGCGCAGAGACCCAGTACTTC.

This chain joins TRBV2 and TRBJ1-5; 7 nucleotides line up with TRBD1. V was pared by 2 bases and J by 7 bases, with 5 bases of the junction left unmatched. Germline CDR1 reads SNHLY; CDR2 reads FYNNEI. The CDR3 extends over 14 amino acids. Here the CDR3 reads CASSERQGGQPQHF. Here the CDR3 DNA reads TGTGCCAGCAGTGAACGACAGGGCGGGCAGCCCCAGCATTTT.

The rearrangement links TRBV29-1 to TRBJ2-1; 12 bases are a match to TRBD2. Germline loops: CDR1 SQVTM, CDR2 ANQGSEA. This CDR3 is built from 15 residues. The ends lost 2 bases at V and 3 bases at J; junction bases unmatched: 2. The DNA of the CDR3 is TGCAGCGTTGAATCGGGACTAGCGGGCTACAATGAGCAGTTCTTC. The encoded protein is CSVESGLAGYNEQFF.

The chain is built from TRBV7-2 and TRBJ1-2; D unresolved. Germline CDR1 is SGHTA and CDR2 is FQGNSA. V gave up 5 bases and J gave up 4 bases, with 14 bases separating them. The CDR3 runs to 14 residues. CDR3 sequence: CASSRLGSSYGYTF. The CDR3 bases are TGTGCCAGCAGCCGGCTTGGGTCTAGCTATGGCTACACCTTC.

The rearrangement joins TRBV5-6 to TRBJ2-7; D is possibly TRBD2 (5 bases). V was pared by 3 bases and J by 1 base, with 14 bases between. The length of the CDR3 is 15 residues. Germline V CDR1 and CDR2: SGHDT, YYEEEE. The DNA for the CDR3 is TGTGCCAGCAGCTCGGCGGGTTGGGAGTCCTACGAGCAGTACTTC. Translated: CASSSAGWESYEQYF.

The chain carries TRBV18 and TRBJ1-1; TRBD1 is a possible D gene (5 bases). CDR1 KGHSH and CDR2 LQKENI come from the germline V gene. The CDR3 runs 16 residues. Trimming cost V 1 base and J 4 bases, with 16 bases left between them. The DNA of the CDR3 is TGTGCCAGCTCACCACTAAGAGTACCGGGGGGCACTGAAGCTTTCTTT. It codes for CASSPLRVPGGTEAFF.

This clone was observed once. The rearrangement links TRBV15 to TRBJ2-7; D is perhaps TRBD1 (5 bases). The CDR3 has 15 amino acids. Germline CDR1 reads LNHNV; CDR2 reads YYDKDF (reference sequence). Deletions cut 0 bases from V and 6 bases from J, with 15 bases between. The CDR3 nucleotides read TGTGCCACCAGCAGAGATTATCAGGGAACGGGCGAGCAGTACTTC. Amino acid sequence: CATSRDYQGTGEQYF.

Only one count was recorded for this clone. This sequence joins TRBV28 and TRBJ2-1, with D perhaps TRBD1 (6 bases). The V end lost 4 bases, the J end lost 1 base, and 17 bases lay between the germline ends. The germline CDR1 and CDR2 sequences are MDHEN and SYDVKM. The CDR3 covers 17 residues. CDR3 coding DNA: TGTGCCAGCAGTTCCCCCTCGACAGGCTGGTCCTACAATGAGCAGTTCTTC. This sequence encodes CASSSPSTGWSYNEQFF.

The rearrangement links TRBV21-1 to TRBJ1-1. TRBV21-1 is reported as a pseudogene. This CDR3 contains 17 residues. The CDR3 coding sequence is TGTGCCAGCAGGATCGGGAGGGTTTTGAATATGAACACTGAAGCTTTCTTT. Residues: CASRIGRVLNMNTEAFF.

In this sample, this clone turned up once. V is TRBV28 and J is TRBJ2-7; TRBD1 matches at 9 bases. CDR3 length: 13 amino acids. Germline values: CDR1 MDHEN, CDR2 SYDVKM. J lost 4 bases, V lost 10 bases, and 8 bases had no gene match. The DNA for the CDR3 is TGTGCCACCACGACAGGGGGTAGATACGAGCAGTACTTC. Translated: CATTTGGRYEQYF.

The chain combines TRBV10-2 with TRBJ2-3; tentatively, D is TRBD1 (7 bases). The CDR3 runs 13 residues. CDR1 and CDR2 from the germline V gene are WSHSY and SAAADI. Trimming took 9 bases from V and 2 from J, leaving 12 bases between them. The CDR3 spells CARAGQITDTQYF. The CDR3 bases are TGCGCCAGGGCGGGACAGATCACAGATACGCAGTATTTT.

V and J are TRBV28 and TRBJ1-4, with D possibly matching TRBD1 (6 bases). This CDR3 contains 15 residues. V gave up 5 bases and J gave up 8 bases, with 18 bases separating them. Per germline, CDR1 MDHEN and CDR2 SYDVKM. The CDR3 DNA follows: TGTGCCAGCAGTCCACGAGGGGGTCGAGGCGAAAAACTGTTTTTT. Residues: CASSPRGGRGEKLFF.

This clone was seen a handful of times. This chain connects TRBV29-1 to TRBJ1-1; D is unresolved. Germline CDR1 reads SQVTM; CDR2 reads ANQGSEA. There are 13 residues in the CDR3. V lost 7 bases and J lost 0, with 12 bases in between. The CDR3 sequence: CSARETMNTEAFF. CDR3 nucleotide sequence: TGCAGCGCGAGGGAGACCATGAACACTGAAGCTTTCTTT.

This clone was seen a single time. This rearrangement joins TRBV7-9 to TRBJ2-7; perhaps TRBD1 as D (6 bases). V was pared by 1 base and J by 7 bases, with 14 bases between. The CDR3 is made up of 14 amino acids. In germline, CDR1 is SEHNR, CDR2 FQNEAQ (reference sequence). This CDR3 reads CASSLVSRGWEQYF. The DNA for the CDR3 is TGTGCCAGCAGCTTAGTTAGCAGGGGATGGGAGCAGTACTTC.

This CDR3 is CASSMGRMNTEAFF. CDR3 DNA sequence: TGTGCCAGTAGTATGGGGCGGATGAACACTGAAGCTTTCTTT. The chain couples TRBV19 to TRBJ1-1, with D perhaps TRBD1 (5 bases). This CDR3 has 14 residues. The ends were cut back, 3 bases at V and 0 bases at J, with 8 bases in the middle. CDR1 LNHDA and CDR2 SQIVND come from the germline V gene (reference sequence).

The gene calls are TRBV30 and TRBJ1-4; TRBD1 agrees at 9 bases. Germline values: CDR1 GTSNPN, CDR2 SVGIG (reference sequence). Losses at the gene ends were 0 bases for V and 5 bases for J; bases not matched to a gene: 7. This CDR3 comprises 16 residues. The CDR3 DNA reads as TGTGCCTGGAGTGTTATTGGGGACAGGGTCAATGAAAAACTGTTTTTT. This translates into CAWSVIGDRVNEKLFF.

The genes are TRBV2 and TRBJ1-2; D remains ambiguous. CDR3 length equals 15 residues. The V end lost 7 bases, the J end lost 3 bases, and 18 bases lay between the germline ends. Germline CDR1 SNHLY, CDR2 FYNNEI. CDR3 in DNA: TGTGCCAGCACGCGAGGAGAAACGAGATACTATGGCTACACCTTC. Protein sequence: CASTRGETRYYGYTF.